This T cell receptor beta chain comes out of a study of blood T cell repertoires in COVID-19 (dated by TCRdb to the early 2020s). Some background on the complete study: Samples from collaborators originated in the United States, Italy and Spain and spanned both the acute and convalescent phases of COVID-19. The material from the prospective study consisted of cDNA or gDNA derived from T cells, B-cell-depleted T cells, or PBMCs. The dataset comprised deeply sampled blood TCRbeta repertoires from subjects exposed to, actively infected with, or recovered from COVID-19. The repertoires were released in a freely available public database meant as a resource for research on the immune response to SARS-CoV-2. Samples were obtained from the ongoing ImmuneRACE study (first 160 participants) and from 1,000 to 1,500 subjects provided by 6 global collaborators. Nearly every sample came with metadata listing a de-identified subject ID, COVID-19 status, age in years and sex. HLA class I and class II types, where available, came from metadata supplied by the sample provider rather than from assay-based typing.

TCRbeta CDR3 regions were amplified from genomic DNA by means of the immunoSEQ Assay, a bias-controlled multiplex PCR. Regarding the original processing steps: Within the assay, amplification of reference gene primers was used to estimate how many nucleated cells each sample contained. To quantify the absolute abundance of each unique TCRbeta CDR3 rearrangement, sequence reads were collapsed and filtered. For each sample, productive Simpson clonality was calculated as the square root of Simpson's diversity index over productive rearrangements. TCRdb holds this immuneACCESS table with in-frame rearrangements only. Some clones are missing; in checked studies, unresolved V genes explain under half, and the rest has no known cause. V and J calls and clone size are as listed in that table; D and trimming were resolved from the DNA. In all, the sample holds around 63,000 clones, and roughly 83% of those were seen once. The ten largest account for around 15% of the sample.

The V end loses 2 bases and the J end loses 8 bases, and a stretch of 18 bases separates them. Taken from the germline V gene, the CDR1 and CDR2 loops are MNHNS and SASEGT. From the cysteine up to the phenylalanine, the CDR3 has a length of 15 residues. Only the CDR3 DNA stays, 45 bases, in frame from base 1. What the authors observed across the whole study: Clinical and demographic metadata were provided uncurated, with the amount varying by source and participant.

On this clone itself: Its antigen remains undetermined. Base qualities were left out, and no much larger clone turns up one base away.

One collaborating source in Seattle enrolled patients while the patients were actively infected and followed the patients over time throughout the course of disease. The collaborating institutions used their own protocols to collect whole blood in K2EDTA tubes. Collaborator samples were shipped for TCRbeta analysis as frozen whole blood, isolated PBMCs, or DNA extracted from either sample type. The sequence was collected from a man between 60 and 75 years old with COVID-19, enrolled during active disease. Sequencing was done on a sample of peripheral blood. The sequence joins TRBV6-1 to TRBJ1-2, and the D gene may be TRBD1, 6 bases matching. The bases are TGTGCCAGCAGTGAACTCCAGGGGCGGCGAGAGGGCTACACCTTC. Translated, it reads CASSELQGRREGYTF.